This T cell receptor beta chain came from a study of radiation and T cells in renal cell carcinoma. The V and J ends lost 6 bases and 5 bases respectively, with 6 bases between them. The germline CDR1 and CDR2 sequences are SQVTM and ANQGSEA. CDR3 size: 10 residues. Measured with immunoSEQ multiplex PCR; TCRdb has only the in-frame clones, and not every one. The sample carries roughly 80,000 clones, approximately 86% recorded once. Sample time point: blood 2 weeks post-SBRT. The treatment here: 15 Gy SBRT to primary tumor, nephrectomy 4 weeks later. Serial blood draws occurred at baseline and 2 and 4 weeks post-SBRT. Clear cell pathology was present in this patient's renal cell carcinoma.

The sequences come from blood, collected from a patient whose treatment included radiotherapy and nephrectomy. This receptor was obtained from a woman aged 50 to 60 with renal cell carcinoma. The genes are TRBV29-1 and TRBJ2-3, with D uncertain. CDR3 nucleotide sequence: TGCAGCGTCGAGCTAGATACGCAGTATTTT. This sequence encodes CSVELDTQYF.